Each of the 20 T cell receptor beta chains below was sequenced from the same sample in a study of response to subunit inactivated influenza vaccine. TCRdb re-called the RT-PCR reads through MiXCR, storing one row per CDR3 protein. The sample yields around 850,000 distinct CDR3 sequences, approximately 18% seen once. Sequencing used PBMCs from blood, obtained more than 4 days after vaccination. The receptor source for this set is a man aged 50 to 60 who received an inactivated influenza vaccine.

This clonotype was recorded a few times. The CDR3: CAISARDSSYEQYF. CDR3 nucleotides: TGTGCCATCAGTGCGAGGGACAGCTCCTACGAGCAGTACTTC. V is TRBV10-3 and J is TRBJ2-7; 7 bases align to TRBD1. The CDR3 has 14 amino acids. J lost 0 bases, V lost 4 bases, and 3 bases had no gene match. Germline lookup yields CDR1 ENHRY and CDR2 SYGVKD.

This clonotype appeared a few times. V and J are TRBV4-1 and TRBJ1-5; D might be TRBD1 (5 bases). CDR3 size: 16 residues. V lost 1 base and J 4 bases, leaving 14 bases between the germline ends. CDR1 is MGHRA and CDR2 is YSYEKL in the germline V gene. The CDR3 reads CASSQVLAGWNQPQHF. For the CDR3, the DNA is TGCGCCAGCAGCCAAGTCCTGGCAGGGTGGAATCAGCCCCAGCATTTT.

A few counts support this clonotype. The chain uses TRBV10-3 and TRBJ2-3, with 11 positions matching TRBD2. The CDR3 runs 15 residues. Trimming took 7 bases from V and 2 from J; bases not matched to a gene: 5. CDR1 is ENHRY and CDR2 is SYGVKD in the germline V gene. The CDR3 DNA is TGTGCCATCAATGTAGCGGGGGGGCCCACAGATACGCAGTATTTT. This gives the protein CAINVAGGPTDTQYF.

This clonotype was seen many times. This chain uses TRBV28 with TRBJ2-7; 7 bases line up with TRBD2. Trimming cost V 3 bases and J 4 bases; bases outside gene matches: 15. Germline loops: CDR1 MDHEN, CDR2 SYDVKM. The CDR3 is made up of 17 amino acids. The CDR3 DNA sequence: TGTGCCAGCAGTTTGATCTATTTGGGGGAGGGCCCTTACGAGCAGTACTTC. Protein: CASSLIYLGEGPYEQYF.

This clonotype occurred a few times. The chain joins TRBV10-3 to TRBJ1-1; perhaps TRBD1 as D (5 bases). The CDR3 spans 17 residues. V was cut by 3 bases and J by 0 bases, with 17 bases left in between. The germline gives CDR1 ENHRY, CDR2 SYGVKD. The CDR3 DNA reads TGTGCCATCAGTGATCGCCAGGGCACAGTGATGAACACTGAAGCTTTCTTT. It codes for CAISDRQGTVMNTEAFF.

This clonotype turned up a few times. V gene TRBV27 combines with J gene TRBJ1-5, with D unresolved. The CDR3 contains 16 residues. V dropped 2 bases and J dropped 1 base, with 12 bases sitting between them. The V gene's germline CDR1 is MNHEY and CDR2 SMNVEV (reference sequence). The CDR3 loop is CASSLIAPPSNQPQHF. CDR3 in DNA: TGTGCCAGCAGTTTAATAGCACCCCCCAGCAATCAGCCCCAGCATTTT.

This sequence joins TRBV6-2 or TRBV6-3 and TRBJ1-2; perhaps TRBD1 as D (6 bases). V was shortened by 4 bases and J by 8 bases, with 17 bases between the two germline ends. The CDR3 contains 14 residues. Germline V gene sequence: CDR1 MNHEY, CDR2 SVGEGT. DNA of the CDR3: TGTGCCAGCAGTTTGACGTGGGGGCGCGAGGGCTACACCTTC. Amino acids: CASSLTWGREGYTF.

This clonotype showed up many times. The chain has TRBV29-1 and TRBJ2-3; 9 nucleotides match TRBD2. The germline gives CDR1 SQVTM, CDR2 ANQGSEA. Losses at the gene ends were 7 bases for V and 6 bases for J; bases not matched to a gene: 11. This CDR3 has 14 amino acids. The CDR3, as DNA: TGCAGCGGTCAGACTAGCGGTCGCCCCGATACGCAGTATTTT. Its translation: CSGQTSGRPDTQYF.

CDR3 in amino acids: CSARNHRGLSTEAFF. Here the CDR3 DNA reads TGCAGTGCTAGAAATCACAGGGGTTTGTCCACTGAAGCTTTCTTT. This sequence joins TRBV20-1 and TRBJ1-1; 7 nucleotides align to TRBD1. Per the germline V gene, CDR1 is DFQATT and CDR2 is SNEGSKA (reference sequence). The V gene end was trimmed by 2 bases and the J gene end by 4 bases; junction bases not matched to a gene: 10. The CDR3 totals 15 residues.

This clonotype was detected a few times. CDR3 region: CATSTSSLSSYEQYF. The DNA of the CDR3 is TGTGCCACCAGCACCAGTTCCCTAAGCTCCTACGAGCAGTACTTC. The rearrangement links TRBV15 to TRBJ2-7; D is ambiguous. V gave up 4 bases and J gave up 0 bases, with 13 bases separating them. Germline values: CDR1 LNHNV, CDR2 YYDKDF (reference sequence). This CDR3 region has 15 residues.

This chain joins TRBV5-5 and TRBJ2-2; no clear D. This CDR3 is built from 13 residues. The V end lost 0 bases, the J end lost 5 bases, and 5 bases lay between the germline ends. Per germline, CDR1 SGHKS and CDR2 YYEKEE (reference sequence). Here the CDR3 DNA reads TGTGCCAGCAGCTTGGTGGAGACCGGGGAGCTGTTTTTT. It is translated as CASSLVETGELFF.

CDR3 protein: CASSLRDRVGTSGSYEQYF. The CDR3, as DNA: TGTGCCAGCAGCTTACGGGACAGGGTAGGGACTAGCGGGAGCTACGAGCAGTACTTC. The chain carries TRBV11-2 and TRBJ2-7, with 14 bases that match TRBD2. After removal of 2 bases from V and 3 bases from J, the junction contained 12 bases not matched to a gene. Germline CDR1 is SGHAT and CDR2 is FQNNGV. The CDR3 length is 19 residues.

The chain carries TRBV5-1 and TRBJ2-3; D not certain. CDR1 and CDR2 from the germline V gene are SGHRS and YFSETQ. This CDR3 has 15 residues. V was shortened by 4 bases and J by 0 bases, with 12 bases between the two germline ends. The CDR3 DNA sequence: TGCGCCAGCAGCGGCTGGACGTCTAGCACAGATACGCAGTATTTT. It specifies CASSGWTSSTDTQYF.

In this sample, this clonotype turned up many times. The rearrangement joins TRBV27 to TRBJ2-7, with 13 bases aligning to TRBD2. The junction had 17 bases not matched to a gene; V was cut back by 5 bases and J by 7 bases. This CDR3 has 18 residues. Per germline, CDR1 MNHEY and CDR2 SMNVEV (reference sequence). The CDR3 nucleotides read TGTGCCAGCAGTCTCTACCCTTCCACTAGCGGGGGGGCCCTGGAGCAGTACTTC. This sequence encodes CASSLYPSTSGGALEQYF.

The chain carries TRBV4-1 and TRBJ2-7; D unresolved. Germline V lookup: CDR1 MGHRA, CDR2 YSYEKL. The CDR3 loop spans 15 amino acids. V was shortened by 0 bases and J by 7 bases, with 16 bases between the two germline ends. The CDR3 loop is CASSQDGLKGMEQYF. CDR3 DNA sequence: TGCGCCAGCAGCCAAGATGGTTTGAAGGGAATGGAGCAGTACTTC.

The gene calls are TRBV7-9 and TRBJ1-6, with D perhaps matching TRBD1 (6 bases). This CDR3 is 15 amino acids long. Trimming took off 0 bases at V and 8 bases at J, with 11 bases between the two ends. The germline V gene has CDR1 SEHNR and CDR2 FQNEAQ (reference sequence). The CDR3 region is CASSLAGHRDSPLHF. The CDR3 bases are TGTGCCAGCAGCTTAGCGGGACACCGAGATTCACCCCTCCACTTT. Drawing the rest from reference TRBV7-9 and TRBJ1-6, the complete variable domain is DTGVSQNPRHKITKRGQNVTFRCDPISEHNRLYWYRQTLGQGPEFLTYFQNEAQLEKSRLLSDRFSAERPKGSFSTLEIQRTEQGDSAMYLCASSLAGHRDSPLHFGNGTRLTVT.

This clonotype has a handful of counts. V usage is TRBV15 and J usage is TRBJ2-3; D remains unclear. Germline V gene sequence: CDR1 LNHNV, CDR2 YYDKDF (reference sequence). The germline V and J ends were trimmed by 8 bases and 0 bases, with 12 bases remaining between them. CDR3 length: 14 residues. CDR3 loop: CATREADSTDTQYF. CDR3 DNA sequence: TGTGCCACCCGTGAGGCTGACAGCACAGATACGCAGTATTTT.

The chain employs TRBV5-1 and TRBJ2-3, with TRBD2 matching over 8 bases. Germline CDR1 reads SGHRS; CDR2 reads YFSETQ. The CDR3 has 16 residues. V trimming: 0 bases; J trimming: 4 bases; junction bases outside the gene matches: 7. The DNA for the CDR3 is TGCGCCAGCAGCTTGGCCCCCGGGGGGGTCTCAGATACGCAGTATTTT. This encodes CASSLAPGGVSDTQYF.

Only a few counts were recorded for this clonotype. The CDR3 DNA sequence: TGTGCCAGCAACCCTGGACGGGCTTCTGGTGGCTACACCTTC. This sequence encodes CASNPGRASGGYTF. V and J are TRBV6-1 and TRBJ1-2; D not certain. Trimming shortened V by 7 bases and J by 7 bases, and 19 bases separated the two germline ends. The CDR3 is 14 residues long. CDR1 MNHNS and CDR2 SASEGT come from the germline V gene.

This clonotype showed up many times. A read error may produce the germline difference seen at one junction end. The chain combines TRBV7-7 with TRBJ2-7, with TRBD1 matching 9 bases. CDR1 and CDR2 from the germline V gene are SSHAT and FNYEAQ (reference sequence). This CDR3 is built from 14 residues. The CDR3 coding sequence is TGTGCTAGCAGCCCGGACAGGGGTTCCTACGAGCAGTACTTC. Encoded protein: CASSPDRGSYEQYF.